These 24 T cell receptor beta chains were all obtained from the same sample, sequenced in a study of blood T cell repertoires in COVID-19. Data came from immunoSEQ multiplex PCR; TCRdb stores just in-frame clones and leaves some out. The sample lists roughly 38,000 clones; roughly 73% were seen once. Sequencing was performed on peripheral blood. Source of these receptors: a man aged 55 to 70 with acute or convalescent COVID-19.

The rearrangement uses TRBV11-2 and TRBJ2-2; possible D gene TRBD2, 7 bases. Trimming shortened V by 1 base and J by 1 base, and 10 bases separated the two germline ends. Per the germline V gene, CDR1 is SGHAT and CDR2 is FQNNGV. The CDR3 is 16 residues long. The DNA of the CDR3 is TGTGCCAGCAGCTTAGTGGGGGGGCGGAACACCGGGGAGCTGTTTTTT. This codes for CASSLVGGRNTGELFF. Full variable domain (rest looked up from reference TRBV11-2 and TRBJ2-2): EAGVAQSPRYKIIEKRQSVAFWCNPISGHATLYWYQQILGQGPKLLIQFQNNGVVDDSQLPKDRFSAERLKGVDSTLKIQPAKLEDSAVYLCASSLVGGRNTGELFFGEGSRLTVL.

The rearrangement uses TRBV6-5 and TRBJ1-1, with D possibly being TRBD1 (5 bases). The CDR3 is 15 residues long. Germline CDR1 and CDR2: MNHEY and SVGAGI. Trimming removed 10 bases at V and 1 base at J, with 19 bases between. The CDR3 region has the DNA TGTGCCACCCGGCTAAAGGGGTTGGGGAACACTGAAGCTTTCTTT. Amino acid sequence: CATRLKGLGNTEAFF.

The chain links TRBV25-1 to TRBJ1-2; D uncertain. V lost 2 bases to trimming and J lost 7 bases, with 5 bases between them. The CDR3 contains 11 residues. Germline CDR1 is MGHDK and CDR2 is SYGVNS. The CDR3 reads CASSEVGGYTF. CDR3 nucleotides: TGTGCCAGCAGTGAAGTCGGTGGCTACACCTTC.

The chain has TRBV5-1 and TRBJ2-1; 16 positions agree with TRBD2. The junction had 6 bases not matched to a gene; V was cut back by 3 bases and J by 6 bases. Germline V gene sequence: CDR1 SGHRS, CDR2 YFSETQ. The CDR3 is 17 amino acids. In DNA, the CDR3 is TGCGCCAGCAGCTCGGGACTAGCGGGAGGGCTTATCAATGAGCAGTTCTTC. This translates into CASSSGLAGGLINEQFF.

The chain uses TRBV18 and TRBJ2-3, with TRBD1 matching over 8 bases. The trim removed 3 bases at V and 5 bases at J, leaving 13 bases unmatched. Germline-derived CDR1 and CDR2 are KGHSH and LQKENI. The CDR3 sequence is 17 residues long. The DNA for the CDR3 is TGTGCCAGCTCACCTCGACAGGGGAACCGTTATGGAGATACGCAGTATTTT. Protein: CASSPRQGNRYGDTQYF.

The CDR3 reads CASSLAGTEYYGYTF. In DNA form, the CDR3 reads TGTGCCAGCAGCTTGGCAGGGACAGAGTACTATGGCTACACCTTC. The chain couples TRBV5-5 to TRBJ1-2, with TRBD1 matching 7 bases. CDR1 and CDR2 (germline): SGHKS, YYEKEE (reference sequence). The CDR3 runs 15 residues. Trimming took 0 bases from V and 3 from J; bases not matched to a gene: 5.

The chain couples TRBV11-2 to TRBJ2-5, with D tentatively TRBD1 (5 bases). Per the germline V gene, CDR1 is SGHAT and CDR2 is FQNNGV. This CDR3 is built from 15 residues. Trimming cost V 5 bases and J 5 bases, with 18 bases left between them. The CDR3 spells CASSTRQGLEETQYF. The CDR3 DNA sequence: TGTGCCAGCAGCACACGCCAGGGATTGGAGGAGACCCAGTACTTC.

The chain recombines TRBV2 with TRBJ1-1; D uncertain. This CDR3 comprises 13 residues. CDR1 and CDR2 from the germline V gene are SNHLY and FYNNEI. V lost 6 bases to trimming and J lost 0 bases, with 8 bases between them. The CDR3 region has the DNA TGTGCCAGCAGGTGGCAGATGAACACTGAAGCTTTCTTT. Amino acid sequence: CASRWQMNTEAFF.

This clone was seen once. This rearrangement joins TRBV5-1 to TRBJ1-4; D remains unclear. Germline assignment: CDR1 SGHRS and CDR2 YFSETQ. With 0 bases removed from V and 13 bases from J, the gap between germline ends came to 16 bases. The CDR3 is 14 residues long. The CDR3 spells CASSLDTISPGLFF. CDR3 coding DNA: TGCGCCAGCAGCTTGGATACAATATCCCCGGGACTGTTTTTT. Based on the CDR3 plus reference TRBV5-1 and TRBJ1-4, the full variable domain is KAGVTQTPRYLIKTRGQQVTLSCSPISGHRSVSWYQQTPGQGLQFLFEYFSETQRNKGNFPGRFSGRQFSNSRSEMNVSTLELGDSALYLCASSLDTISPGLFFGSGTQLSVL.

The chain combines TRBV28 with TRBJ1-3; D remains unclear. This CDR3 is 12 amino acids long. V was shortened by 8 bases and J by 4 bases, with 9 bases between the two germline ends. Per the germline V gene, CDR1 is MDHEN and CDR2 is SYDVKM. The CDR3 nucleotides read TGTGCCAGCCACGACTCCGGAAACACCATATATTTT. As protein: CASHDSGNTIYF.

This clone was observed once. V gene TRBV29-1 combines with J gene TRBJ1-2; D not certain. CDR1 SQVTM and CDR2 ANQGSEA come from the germline V gene. This CDR3 region has 13 residues. Deletions cut 0 bases from V and 1 base from J, with 6 bases between. In nucleotides, the CDR3 is TGCAGCGTTGAAGATCAGTTTAACTATGGCTACACCTTC. Translation gives CSVEDQFNYGYTF.

This chain joins TRBV7-9 and TRBJ2-6; D call uncertain. Trimming pared 5 bases from V and 2 bases from J, leaving 7 bases between. This CDR3 has 14 residues. Germline V gives CDR1 SEHNR, CDR2 FQNEAQ (reference sequence). The CDR3 DNA sequence: TGTGCCAGCAGCCCTACGGCTGGGGCCAACGTCCTGACTTTC. It yields the protein CASSPTAGANVLTF. The variable domain in full, with the rest retrieved from reference TRBV7-9 and TRBJ2-6, is DTGVSQNPRHKITKRGQNVTFRCDPISEHNRLYWYRQTLGQGPEFLTYFQNEAQLEKSRLLSDRFSAERPKGSFSTLEIQRTEQGDSAMYLCASSPTAGANVLTFGAGSRLTVL.

This chain uses TRBV9 with TRBJ1-3; TRBD1 agrees at 8 bases. The CDR3 covers 15 residues. Unmatched junction bases numbered 2, after V lost 0 bases and J lost 3 bases. CDR1 and CDR2 (germline): SGDLS, YYNGEE. CDR3 nucleotides: TGTGCCAGCAGCGTAGGGACAGGGCATGGAAACACCATATATTTT. Translating gives CASSVGTGHGNTIYF.

This rearrangement joins TRBV5-1 to TRBJ2-5, with D perhaps matching TRBD1 (6 bases). The V gene's germline CDR1 is SGHRS and CDR2 YFSETQ. The CDR3 is 13 residues long. The germline V and J ends were trimmed by 4 bases and 0 bases, with 7 bases remaining between them. The CDR3 here is CASSRGYQETQYF. The CDR3 nucleotides are TGCGCCAGCAGCAGGGGGTACCAAGAGACCCAGTACTTC. The full variable domain, rest sourced from reference TRBV5-1 and TRBJ2-5, is KAGVTQTPRYLIKTRGQQVTLSCSPISGHRSVSWYQQTPGQGLQFLFEYFSETQRNKGNFPGRFSGRQFSNSRSEMNVSTLELGDSALYLCASSRGYQETQYFGPGTRLLVL.

V usage is TRBV4-1 and J usage is TRBJ2-1, with 7 nucleotides matching TRBD2. The CDR3 covers 13 residues. Losses at the gene ends were 2 bases for V and 9 bases for J; bases not matched to a gene: 4. Germline CDR1 and CDR2: MGHRA and YSYEKL. CDR3 nucleotides: TGCGCCAGCAGCCAACTTGGGGGGGGTGAGCAGTTCTTC. Encoded protein: CASSQLGGGEQFF.

This clone appeared a single time. The V call is TRBV5-8, the J call TRBJ2-7, with D possibly being TRBD1 (5 bases). Germline CDR1 reads SGHTS; CDR2 reads YDEGEE. V shed 2 bases and J shed 2 bases, with 17 bases lying between them. The CDR3 has 16 residues. CDR3 loop: CASSFQQALETYEQYF. The DNA of the CDR3 is TGTGCCAGCAGCTTCCAACAGGCCCTAGAGACCTACGAGCAGTACTTC.

The table lists this clone with a count of one. The chain carries TRBV11-2 and TRBJ1-2; the match to TRBD1 covers 10 bases. Per the germline V gene, CDR1 is SGHAT and CDR2 is FQNNGV. The CDR3 contains 16 residues. With V trimmed by 4 bases and J by 1 base, 6 bases remained unmatched. The CDR3 region is CASSSTGGLFNYGYTF. The CDR3 nucleotides read TGTGCCAGCAGCTCGACAGGGGGCTTGTTTAACTATGGCTACACCTTC.

This chain links TRBV28 with TRBJ1-6; no definite D call. V lost 6 bases to trimming and J lost 0 bases, with 15 bases between them. The V gene's germline CDR1 is MDHEN and CDR2 SYDVKM. CDR3 size: 17 residues. CDR3 DNA sequence: TGTGCCAGCAGCTTGACGGCCCGGAGCTCCTATAATTCACCCCTCCACTTT. Its translation: CASSLTARSSYNSPLHF.

The CDR3 is CASSILQGVEKLFF. The CDR3 DNA reads TGTGCCAGCAGCATACTCCAGGGGGTTGAAAAACTGTTTTTT. The chain uses TRBV11-2 and TRBJ1-4, with 7 bases matching TRBD1. CDR3 length equals 14 residues. V lost 5 bases to trimming and J lost 7 bases; unmatched junction nucleotides: 7. From germline, CDR1 is SGHAT and CDR2 FQNNGV.

A single count supports this clone. This chain joins TRBV11-2 and TRBJ2-1; D ambiguous. This CDR3 is built from 12 residues. The germline V gene encodes CDR1 SGHAT and CDR2 FQNNGV. With 1 base removed from V and 9 bases from J, the gap between germline ends came to 7 bases. The CDR3 region has the DNA TGTGCCAGCAGCTTAGGACCGGGTGAGCAGTTCTTC. Translation gives CASSLGPGEQFF.

This chain joins TRBV28 and TRBJ2-2, with D possibly being TRBD2 (6 bases). Trimming stripped 5 bases from V and 0 bases from J, with 19 bases between. Germline V CDR1 and CDR2: MDHEN, SYDVKM. This CDR3 comprises 18 residues. The CDR3 loop reads CASSQLSGRRANTGELFF. The CDR3 DNA reads TGTGCCAGCAGTCAATTAAGCGGACGGAGGGCGAACACCGGGGAGCTGTTTTTT.

This chain joins TRBV19 and TRBJ2-2; 7 nucleotides line up with TRBD1. CDR3 length: 16 amino acids. The germline CDR1 and CDR2 sequences are LNHDA and SQIVND (reference sequence). With V trimmed by 4 bases and J by 4 bases, 9 bases remained unmatched. CDR3 sequence reads: CASSTPTGQGTGELFF. As DNA, the CDR3 is TGTGCCAGTAGTACGCCGACAGGGCAGGGCACCGGGGAGCTGTTTTTT.

The chain joins TRBV18 to TRBJ1-1, with D possibly TRBD1 on 5 matching bases. CDR1 is KGHSH and CDR2 is LQKENI in the germline V gene. Deletions cut 0 bases from V and 6 bases from J, with 14 bases between. This CDR3 is built from 15 residues. CDR3 protein: CASSPPQGANAEAFF. DNA of the CDR3: TGTGCCAGCTCACCACCCCAGGGTGCTAACGCTGAAGCTTTCTTT.

This clone was counted only a few times. The chain links TRBV28 to TRBJ1-5; D is perhaps TRBD1 (5 bases). Per germline, CDR1 MDHEN and CDR2 SYDVKM. CDR3 length: 14 amino acids. With 6 bases removed from V and 9 bases from J, the gap between germline ends came to 18 bases. For the CDR3, the DNA is TGTGCCAGCAGCAGTTTCCTGACGGGGGGGCCCCAGCATTTT. Amino acids: CASSSFLTGGPQHF.